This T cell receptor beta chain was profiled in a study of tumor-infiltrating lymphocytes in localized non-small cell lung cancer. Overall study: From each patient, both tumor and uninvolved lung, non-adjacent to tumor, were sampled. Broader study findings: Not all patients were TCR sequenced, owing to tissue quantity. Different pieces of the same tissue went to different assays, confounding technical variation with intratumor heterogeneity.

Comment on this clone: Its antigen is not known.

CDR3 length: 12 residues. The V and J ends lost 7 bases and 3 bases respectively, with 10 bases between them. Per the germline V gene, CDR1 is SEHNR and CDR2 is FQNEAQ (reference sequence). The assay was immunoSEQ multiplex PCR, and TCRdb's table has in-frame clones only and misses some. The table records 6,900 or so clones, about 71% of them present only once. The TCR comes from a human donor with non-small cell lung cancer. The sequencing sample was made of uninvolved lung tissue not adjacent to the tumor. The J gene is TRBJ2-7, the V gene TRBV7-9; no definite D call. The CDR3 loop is CASTDGRYEQYF. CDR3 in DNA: TGTGCCAGCACCGACGGTCGCTACGAGCAGTACTTC.